Shown below are 20 T cell receptor beta chains from a single sample sequenced in a study of blood T cell repertoires in COVID-19. TCRdb keeps only in-frame clones here, not all; method: immunoSEQ multiplex PCR. The sample has 200,000 to 300,000 clones, about 85% seen once. The sequenced sample consisted of peripheral blood. The receptor set was obtained from a man in his fifties or sixties with acute or convalescent COVID-19.

The chain joins TRBV5-8 to TRBJ2-6, with D uncertain. The V gene lost 0 bases and the J gene lost 0 bases, with 4 bases spanning the gap. CDR1 and CDR2 from the germline V gene are SGHTS and YDEGEE. The CDR3 contains 15 residues. The CDR3 DNA sequence: TGTGCCAGCAGCTTGGACGGCTCTGGGGCCAACGTCCTGACTTTC. Translating gives CASSLDGSGANVLTF.

V gene TRBV6-2 or TRBV6-3 combines with J gene TRBJ1-1; 10 nucleotides align to TRBD1. CDR3 size: 17 residues. With 0 bases clipped from V and 3 bases from J, the junction kept 7 bases outside the gene matches. CDR1 is MNHEY and CDR2 is SVGEGT in the germline V gene. CDR3 DNA: TGTGCCAGCAGTTACTCGCGGGACAGGGGATGGGACACTGAAGCTTTCTTT. Amino acids: CASSYSRDRGWDTEAFF.

This chain uses TRBV4-3 with TRBJ2-5, with 8 bases matching TRBD1. The CDR3 length is 16 residues. V dropped 1 base and J dropped 1; count of bases not matched to a gene: 5. Germline V CDR1 and CDR2: LGHNA, YSLEER. The CDR3 DNA follows: TGCGCCAGCAGCCAAGGGTCCGGACAGGGCCAAGAGACCCAGTACTTC. This codes for CASSQGSGQGQETQYF.

The chain recombines TRBV18 with TRBJ1-1, with 8 positions matching TRBD1. V shed 3 bases, J shed 8 bases, and the junction held 11 bases outside the gene matches. The CDR3 runs 15 residues. Germline CDR1 reads KGHSH; CDR2 reads LQKENI. The CDR3 DNA reads as TGTGCCAGCTCACCTCGGACAGGGAGGGAGGAGGAAGCTTTCTTT. Translating it yields CASSPRTGREEEAFF.

The chain employs TRBV18 and TRBJ1-4, with 10 bases identical to TRBD1. Losses at the gene ends were 0 bases for V and 10 bases for J; bases not matched to a gene: 5. Germline values: CDR1 KGHSH, CDR2 LQKENI. This CDR3 spans 15 amino acids. CDR3 nucleotides: TGTGCCAGCTCACCACCGGGACAGGGGCTGGGAAAACTGTTTTTT. This codes for CASSPPGQGLGKLFF.

The chain recombines TRBV6-2 or TRBV6-3 with TRBJ2-1; 10 nucleotides align to TRBD2. This CDR3 contains 19 residues. The trim removed 2 bases at V and 1 base at J, leaving 11 bases unmatched. Germline-derived CDR1 and CDR2 are MNHEY and SVGEGT. The CDR3 sequence: CASSYAASGRVKSYNEQFF. Here the CDR3 DNA reads TGTGCCAGCAGTTACGCGGCTAGCGGGAGAGTTAAGTCCTACAATGAGCAGTTCTTC.

Only a few counts were recorded for this clone. The rearrangement joins TRBV7-2 to TRBJ2-6, with D possibly matching TRBD1 (5 bases). The CDR3 is 17 residues long. Germline V gene sequence: CDR1 SGHTA, CDR2 FQGNSA. The V gene lost 5 bases and the J gene lost 0 bases, with 14 bases spanning the gap. CDR3: CASSPQVLLSGANVLTF. The CDR3 coding sequence is TGTGCCAGCAGCCCACAGGTACTGCTCTCTGGGGCCAACGTCCTGACTTTC.

The table lists this clone with a count of one. The rearrangement joins TRBV2 to TRBJ2-5, with TRBD2 matching 7 bases. V shed 4 bases, J shed 5 bases, and the junction held 10 bases outside the gene matches. This CDR3 comprises 15 residues. Germline-derived CDR1 and CDR2 are SNHLY and FYNNEI. CDR3 loop: CASSGTWGGGETQYF. The CDR3 coding sequence is TGTGCCAGCAGTGGGACATGGGGGGGAGGGGAGACCCAGTACTTC.

The CDR3 loop reads CASSLAGSDNEQFF. In DNA form, the CDR3 reads TGTGCCAGCTCACTAGCGGGCAGCGACAATGAGCAGTTCTTC. V usage is TRBV18 and J usage is TRBJ2-1, with 7 bases matching TRBD2. Germline-derived CDR1 and CDR2 are KGHSH and LQKENI. The CDR3 loop spans 14 amino acids. V lost 4 bases, J lost 5 bases, and 5 bases stayed unmatched.

The chain carries TRBV6-6 and TRBJ1-2; no clear D. This CDR3 spans 15 amino acids. Trimming removed 2 bases at V and 1 base at J, with 11 bases between. The V gene's germline CDR1 is MNHNY and CDR2 SVGAGI (reference sequence). CDR3 protein: CASSYAETINYGYTF. DNA for the CDR3: TGTGCCAGCAGTTACGCGGAAACCATTAACTATGGCTACACCTTC.

This sequence joins TRBV7-3 and TRBJ1-2; 8 bases align to TRBD1. The V gene end was trimmed by 5 bases and the J gene end by 8 bases; junction bases not matched to a gene: 10. Germline values: CDR1 SGHTA, CDR2 FQGTGA. This CDR3 has 14 amino acids. The CDR3 loop is CASSPSGGFGGYTF. CDR3 nucleotides: TGTGCCAGCAGCCCATCAGGGGGCTTCGGCGGCTACACCTTC.

This rearrangement joins TRBV4-2 to TRBJ2-7; possibly TRBD1 for D (6 bases). Trimming removed 1 base from V and 3 bases from J, with 16 bases in between. This CDR3 contains 16 residues. CDR1 and CDR2 from the germline V gene are LGHNA and YNFKEQ. CDR3 sequence: CASSQAAVTGYYEQYF. The DNA of the CDR3 is TGTGCCAGCAGCCAAGCGGCTGTGACAGGATACTACGAGCAGTACTTC.

There are a few counts of this clone. The V and J genes are TRBV4-1 and TRBJ2-2; TRBD1 is a possible D gene (6 bases). The germline V gene has CDR1 MGHRA and CDR2 YSYEKL. The CDR3 totals 17 residues. V shed 7 bases and J shed 0 bases, with 18 bases lying between them. This CDR3 is CASTDTGFGSNTGELFF. As DNA, the CDR3 is TGCGCCAGCACCGACACAGGGTTTGGTTCGAACACCGGGGAGCTGTTTTTT.

The CDR3 DNA follows: TGTGCCAGCAGCGTAGCTACCCCAGGACAGATACTTACTCAAGAGACCCAGTACTTC. Translating it yields CASSVATPGQILTQETQYF. The rearrangement joins TRBV9 to TRBJ2-5; tentative D call: TRBD1 (6 bases). This CDR3 comprises 19 residues. The germline V gene has CDR1 SGDLS and CDR2 YYNGEE. Deletions cut 0 bases from V and 2 bases from J, with 23 bases between.

The CDR3 coding sequence is TGCAGTGCTAGTACAAAGGGGGCTACCTACGAGCAGTACTTC. This codes for CSASTKGATYEQYF. The genes are TRBV20-1 and TRBJ2-7; 7 bases match TRBD1. Germline CDR1 and CDR2: DFQATT and SNEGSKA (reference sequence). The V segment lost 3 bases and the J segment 2 bases; nucleotides outside the gene matches: 7. CDR3 size: 14 residues.

The rearrangement links TRBV10-3 to TRBJ1-2; D is unresolved. Trimming left V 4 bases short and J 6 bases short, with 21 bases between. The V gene's germline CDR1 is ENHRY and CDR2 SYGVKD. This CDR3 comprises 16 residues. The CDR3 sequence is CAISAIVTSNPNGYTF. CDR3 nucleotides: TGTGCCATCAGTGCTATCGTTACCTCCAACCCGAATGGCTACACCTTC.

The chain couples TRBV28 to TRBJ1-6; 7 nucleotides align to TRBD1. The V gene end was trimmed by 4 bases and the J gene end by 7 bases; junction bases not matched to a gene: 13. CDR1 is MDHEN and CDR2 is SYDVKM in the germline V gene. The length of the CDR3 is 17 residues. In DNA, the CDR3 is TGTGCCAGCAGTTCCATTCCAATGACAGGGCCAAATTCACCCCTCCACTTT. Protein product: CASSSIPMTGPNSPLHF.

V gene TRBV10-2 combines with J gene TRBJ1-6, with D uncertain. Trimming took 3 bases from V and 4 from J, leaving 10 bases between them. This CDR3 comprises 15 residues. Germline values: CDR1 WSHSY, CDR2 SAAADI. Here the CDR3 DNA reads TGCGCCAGCAGTGAACAGTCCCGTTATAATTCACCCCTCCACTTT. This encodes CASSEQSRYNSPLHF.

This clone was counted only a few times. The chain employs TRBV6-5 and TRBJ1-1; TRBD1 might be the D (5 bases). V was pared by 0 bases and J by 0 bases, with 11 bases between. The germline gives CDR1 MNHEY, CDR2 SVGAGI. The length of the CDR3 is 16 residues. CDR3 in amino acids: CASSYSGWGVNTEAFF. CDR3 nucleotide sequence: TGTGCCAGCAGTTACTCAGGGTGGGGGGTGAACACTGAAGCTTTCTTT.

The sample holds one count of this clone. This chain joins TRBV7-8 and TRBJ1-5; D gene uncertain. Germline V lookup: CDR1 SGHVS, CDR2 FQNEAQ. The CDR3 runs 14 residues. Trimming pared 5 bases from V and 4 bases from J, leaving 12 bases between. CDR3 loop: CASSLLGFNQPQHF. In DNA, the CDR3 is TGTGCCAGCAGCCTTCTCGGGTTTAATCAGCCCCAGCATTTT.